A selection of T cell receptor beta chains follows, all from one sample in a study of PD-L1 blockade in urothelial cancer. Sequencing used immunoSEQ multiplex PCR; TCRdb keeps in-frame clones, though not all of them. The repertoire holds approximately 63,000 clones, with approximately 80% as singletons. The specimen was PBMCs, collected around atezolizumab (anti-PD-L1) treatment. Receptor source: a man aged 65-85 years with urothelial cancer. The CDR3 runs from the conserved cysteine through the conserved F or W. A D gene is named only where the DNA matches it firmly. Size tells how often a clone was seen (once, few, many) or the class of an expanded clone, and some rows leave it out.

abundance	v_gene	d_gene	j_gene	CDR3aa	CDR3nt
-	TRBV5-1	TRBD1	TRBJ2-5	CASSATGGAETQYF	TGCGCCAGCAGCGCGACAGGGGGCGCTGAGACCCAGTACTTC
-	TRBV6-5	TRBD1	TRBJ2-7	CAAAPGQGYEQYF	TGTGCCGCAGCCCCGGGACAGGGATACGAGCAGTACTTC
-	TRBV11-3	TRBD2	TRBJ2-7	CASSLDGLAGDHYEQYF	TGTGCCAGCAGCTTAGATGGACTAGCGGGAGACCACTACGAGCAGTACTTC
-	TRBV5-1	-	TRBJ1-4	CASGFGAANEKLFF	TGCGCCAGCGGATTTGGGGCGGCTAATGAAAAACTGTTTTTT
few	TRBV5-7	-	TRBJ1-5	CAIHGEWNQPQHF	TGTGCCATCCACGGGGAGTGGAATCAGCCCCAGCATTTT
-	TRBV7-2	TRBD1	TRBJ2-3	CASSPMLDRATDTQYF	TGTGCCAGCAGCCCGATGTTGGACAGGGCCACAGATACGCAGTATTTT
-	TRBV5-6	-	TRBJ2-3	CASSLSTGFTDTQYF	TGTGCCAGCAGCTTGTCGACGGGATTCACAGATACGCAGTATTTT
-	TRBV19	-	TRBJ1-2	CASTPGQGRYGYTF	TGTGCCAGTACTCCAGGCCAGGGTCGGTATGGCTACACCTTC
-	TRBV19	TRBD1	TRBJ1-4	CASSIGGQRDEKLFF	TGTGCCAGTAGTATCGGGGGACAGCGGGATGAAAAACTGTTTTTT
few	TRBV14	-	TRBJ1-2	CASSQDIVPSYGYTF	TGTGCCAGCAGCCAAGATATCGTTCCGAGCTATGGCTACACCTTC
-	TRBV9	-	TRBJ1-2	CASSERDIDYGYTF	TGTGCCAGCAGCGAAAGGGACATAGACTATGGCTACACCTTC
once	TRBV7-3	TRBD1	TRBJ1-1	CASSMDRVGDTEAFF	TGTGCCAGCAGCATGGACAGGGTAGGTGACACTGAAGCTTTCTTT
once	TRBV10-1	-	TRBJ2-7	CASSVRSRGPEQYF	TGCGCCAGCAGTGTACGGTCCCGAGGTCCCGAGCAGTACTTC
-	TRBV28	TRBD1	TRBJ1-1	CASRLPGQGNTEAFF	TGTGCCAGCAGACTCCCGGGACAGGGGAACACTGAAGCTTTCTTT
-	TRBV5-1	-	TRBJ1-4	CASSLGTENEKLFF	TGCGCCAGCAGCTTGGGGACAGAGAATGAAAAACTGTTTTTT
-	TRBV5-1	-	TRBJ1-1	CASSLGGGLGSTEAFF	TGCGCCAGCAGCTTGGGGGGGGGCTTGGGGAGCACTGAAGCTTTCTTT
-	TRBV27	-	TRBJ1-3	CASSLDSSGNTIYF	TGTGCCAGCAGTTTAGACAGCTCTGGAAACACCATATATTTT
-	TRBV7-9	TRBD1	TRBJ2-7	CASSTGQTYEQYF	TGTGCCAGCAGCACGGGACAGACCTACGAGCAGTACTTC
-	TRBV2	TRBD1	TRBJ1-5	CASRQGAVGNQPQHF	TGTGCCAGCAGACAGGGGGCGGTGGGCAATCAGCCCCAGCATTTT
-	TRBV7-3	-	TRBJ2-1	CASSQHPIAESHSEQFF	TGTGCCAGCAGCCAACATCCAATAGCGGAATCCCATTCCGAGCAGTTCTTC
-	TRBV7-9	TRBD1	TRBJ2-7	CASSSPLGQGAYEQYF	TGTGCCAGCAGCTCCCCTTTAGGACAGGGGGCATACGAGCAGTACTTC
-	TRBV15	TRBD1	TRBJ2-5	CATSRDQGVVQETQYF	TGTGCCACCAGCAGAGACCAGGGGGTGGTCCAAGAGACCCAGTACTTC
-	TRBV5-1	TRBD2	TRBJ2-7	CASSYEREEGEQYF	TGCGCCAGCAGCTATGAGCGGGAGGAGGGGGAGCAGTACTTC
-	TRBV4-3	TRBD2	TRBJ2-1	CASSHKLAGGNNEQFF	TGCGCCAGCAGCCATAAATTAGCGGGAGGGAACAATGAGCAGTTCTTC
once	TRBV20-1	-	TRBJ1-2	CSASLREAFTF	TGCAGTGCTAGTCTCAGGGAAGCCTTCACCTTC
-	TRBV4-1	-	TRBJ1-5	CASSQDINQPQHF	TGCGCCAGCAGCCAAGATATCAATCAGCCCCAGCATTTT
-	TRBV7-6	-	TRBJ2-3	CASSLFATSTDTQYF	TGTGCCAGCAGCCTCTTCGCAACTAGCACAGATACGCAGTATTTT
-	TRBV19	TRBD1	TRBJ1-1	CASSMGGQEKAAFF	TGTGCCAGTAGTATGGGCGGACAGGAGAAGGCAGCTTTCTTT
-	TRBV28	-	TRBJ2-7	CASSIRTGTYEQYF	TGTGCCAGCAGCATCCGGACGGGAACCTACGAGCAGTACTTC